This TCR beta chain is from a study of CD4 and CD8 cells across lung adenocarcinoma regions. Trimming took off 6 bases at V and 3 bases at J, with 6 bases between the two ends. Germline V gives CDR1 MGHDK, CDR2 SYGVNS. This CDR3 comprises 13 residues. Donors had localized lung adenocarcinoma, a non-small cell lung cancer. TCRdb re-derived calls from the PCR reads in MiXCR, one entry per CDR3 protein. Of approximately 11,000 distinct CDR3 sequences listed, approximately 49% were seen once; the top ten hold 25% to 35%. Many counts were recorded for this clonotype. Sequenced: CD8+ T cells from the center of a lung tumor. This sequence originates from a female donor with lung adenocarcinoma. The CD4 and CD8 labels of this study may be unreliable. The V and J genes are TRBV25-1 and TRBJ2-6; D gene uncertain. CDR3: CASRGDGANVLTF. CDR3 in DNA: TGTGCCAGCAGAGGTGATGGGGCCAACGTCCTGACTTTC.